The clone carrying this T cell receptor beta chain has at least ten counts. Its antigen is not known. This entry comes from a study of blood T cells in healthy people across ages. The overall study: About one barcoded TCR beta cDNA was captured per two T cells. General study results and limits: Older age went with lower TCR beta diversity per million T cells, in a roughly linear way.

Extraction of total RNA produced a minimum of 5 micrograms from each sample. For the second PCR, which ran for about 6 to 11 cycles, a sample-barcoded 5' primer and a J-beta primer mix were used. Each CDR3 protein is one row after TCRdb ran MiXCR on the 5' RACE reads. The sample lists over 950,000 distinct CDR3 sequences; 35% to 40% were seen once. Trimming pared 2 bases from V and 4 bases from J, leaving 3 bases between. Germline V CDR1 and CDR2: MGHDK, SYGVNS. The CDR3 contains 11 residues. The chain recombines TRBV25-1 with TRBJ2-7; D unclear. Sequencing was carried out using blood. This TCR was recovered from a man aged 18 to 35 in good health. The CDR3 sequence is CASSEGYEQYF. As DNA, the CDR3 is TGTGCCAGCAGTGAAGGATACGAGCAGTACTTC.